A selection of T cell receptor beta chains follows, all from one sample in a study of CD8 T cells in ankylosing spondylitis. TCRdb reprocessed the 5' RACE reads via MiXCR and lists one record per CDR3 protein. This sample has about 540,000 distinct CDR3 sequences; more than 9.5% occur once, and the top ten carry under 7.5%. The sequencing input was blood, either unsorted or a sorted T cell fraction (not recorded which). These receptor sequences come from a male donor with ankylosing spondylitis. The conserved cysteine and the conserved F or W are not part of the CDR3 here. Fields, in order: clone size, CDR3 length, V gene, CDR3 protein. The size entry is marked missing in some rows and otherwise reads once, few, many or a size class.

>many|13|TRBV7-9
ASSLGSSSVVEQF
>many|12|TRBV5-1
ASSLQGGTDTQY
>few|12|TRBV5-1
ASSLADAQETQY
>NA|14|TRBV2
ASSDGRVGVNSPLH
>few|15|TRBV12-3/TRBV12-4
ASSSGTSGGSTDTQY
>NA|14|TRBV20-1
SARELAGGSYNEQF
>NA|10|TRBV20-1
SARPIINTQY
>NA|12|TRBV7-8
ASKGQTETNEQF
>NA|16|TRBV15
ATSRPNRATSAGNEQF
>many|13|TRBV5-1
ASSSAGGDYNEQF
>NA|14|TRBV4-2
ASSPFGGRVIETQY
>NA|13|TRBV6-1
ASRRTPTGLDTQY